What follows are 6 T cell receptor beta chains derived from one specimen sequenced in a study of blood T cell repertoires in COVID-19. Method: immunoSEQ multiplex PCR; TCRdb's copy keeps in-frame clones and lacks some. The sample includes about 180,000 clones, roughly 84% of them seen just once. Sequences were obtained from peripheral blood. The receptors here all came from a woman of 80 years or more with acute or convalescent COVID-19.

This chain uses TRBV5-6 with TRBJ2-7; 7 bases are a match to TRBD1. Germline CDR1 and CDR2: SGHDT and YYEEEE. V was pared by 4 bases and J by 0 bases, with 7 bases of the junction left unmatched. The CDR3 length is 15 residues. CDR3 protein: CASSDRDRGSYEQYF. Written as DNA, the CDR3 is TGTGCCAGCAGCGATCGGGACAGAGGCTCCTACGAGCAGTACTTC.

CDR3 residues: CASSWIAGGTDTQYF. The DNA of the CDR3 is TGCGCCAGCAGCTGGATAGCGGGGGGCACAGATACGCAGTATTTT. V and J are TRBV5-1 and TRBJ2-3, with TRBD2 matching 9 bases. The CDR3 contains 15 residues. The V segment lost 3 bases and the J segment 1 base; nucleotides outside the gene matches: 3. The germline gives CDR1 SGHRS, CDR2 YFSETQ.

The V call is TRBV6-5, the J call TRBJ1-3; D gene uncertain. Germline CDR1 and CDR2: MNHEY and SVGAGI. This CDR3 has 15 residues. With 2 bases removed from V and 2 bases from J, the gap between germline ends came to 10 bases. CDR3 in amino acids: CASSYRGLPGNTIYF. In nucleotides, the CDR3 is TGTGCCAGCAGTTACCGCGGGTTGCCTGGAAACACCATATATTTT.

This chain uses TRBV7-7 with TRBJ1-4; D is perhaps TRBD1 (5 bases). This CDR3 is built from 15 residues. Germline CDR1 SSHAT, CDR2 FNYEAQ (reference sequence). The germline V and J ends were trimmed by 3 bases and 3 bases, with 11 bases remaining between them. CDR3 DNA sequence: TGTGCCAGCAGCTTCGGGGGGGGACCTAATGAAAAACTGTTTTTT. Translation: CASSFGGGPNEKLFF.

The chain employs TRBV7-8 and TRBJ2-3; 13 bases are shared with TRBD2. J lost 4 bases, V lost 1 base, and 2 bases had no gene match. The CDR3 consists of 16 residues. Germline CDR1 SGHVS, CDR2 FQNEAQ. The CDR3 nucleotides are TGTGCCAGCAGCTTAGAGGGGACTAGCGGGGCAGATACGCAGTATTTT. Residues: CASSLEGTSGADTQYF.

The genes are TRBV5-1 and TRBJ2-1; D is possibly TRBD2 (5 bases). This CDR3 region has 16 residues. Between the trimmed V and J ends, which lost 4 bases and 0 bases, there was a span of 14 bases. CDR1 is SGHRS and CDR2 is YFSETQ in the germline V gene. CDR3 region: CASSPPSGSSYNEQFF. The DNA for the CDR3 is TGCGCCAGCAGCCCCCCCTCGGGAAGCTCCTACAATGAGCAGTTCTTC.